The rows below give T cell receptor beta chains drawn from one sample of a study of blood T cell repertoires in COVID-19. Method: immunoSEQ multiplex PCR; TCRdb's copy keeps in-frame clones and lacks some. The data contain over 200,000 clones, about 86% of them singletons. The specimen was peripheral blood. Receptors originate from a woman in her twenties or thirties who had recovered from COVID-19. CDR3s include the opening cysteine and the closing phenylalanine or tryptophan. Each record gives: CDR3 protein, CDR3 DNA, J gene, clone size, V gene, D gene. A D gene is named only where the DNA matches it firmly. Not all rows give a size; the values are once, few, many and, for expanded clones, a class.

CDR3 protein: CASSLDSVGELFF; CDR3 DNA: TGTGCCAGCAGCTTGGATTCAGTCGGGGAGCTGTTTTTT; J gene: TRBJ2-2; clone size: .; V gene: TRBV5-4; D gene: .
CDR3 protein: CASSPPGDSPLHF; CDR3 DNA: TGTGCCAGCTCACCACCGGGAGATTCACCCCTCCACTTT; J gene: TRBJ1-6; clone size: .; V gene: TRBV18; D gene: .
CDR3 protein: CAWMGAAYEQYF; CDR3 DNA: TGTGCCTGGATGGGGGCAGCCTACGAGCAGTACTTC; J gene: TRBJ2-7; clone size: .; V gene: TRBV30; D gene: .
CDR3 protein: CASSSIGTSFGDYGYTF; CDR3 DNA: TGTGCCAGCAGCTCCATTGGGACATCCTTTGGGGACTATGGCTACACCTTC; J gene: TRBJ1-2; clone size: once; V gene: TRBV7-9; D gene: .
CDR3 protein: CASSLNGQGTNTIYF; CDR3 DNA: TGTGCCAGCAGTTTAAACGGACAGGGTACAAACACCATATATTTT; J gene: TRBJ1-3; clone size: once; V gene: TRBV27; D gene: TRBD1
CDR3 protein: CATSLLSGTGFSYEQYF; CDR3 DNA: TGTGCCACCAGTCTTCTGTCCGGGACAGGGTTTAGCTACGAGCAGTACTTC; J gene: TRBJ2-7; clone size: .; V gene: TRBV15; D gene: TRBD1
CDR3 protein: CASSADGETKQFF; CDR3 DNA: TGTGCCAGCAGCGCCGACGGAGAAACTAAGCAGTTCTTC; J gene: TRBJ2-1; clone size: .; V gene: TRBV9; D gene: .
CDR3 protein: CASSIVLGATETQYF; CDR3 DNA: TGTGCCAGTAGTATAGTGCTGGGGGCTACGGAGACCCAGTACTTC; J gene: TRBJ2-5; clone size: .; V gene: TRBV19; D gene: .
CDR3 protein: CASSQGPATGETQYF; CDR3 DNA: TGTGCCAGCAGCCAAGGTCCAGCGACGGGGGAGACCCAGTACTTC; J gene: TRBJ2-5; clone size: .; V gene: TRBV4-2; D gene: .
CDR3 protein: CASSAGLGLIGYTF; CDR3 DNA: TGCGCCAGCAGCGCGGGACTGGGGCTTATCGGCTACACCTTC; J gene: TRBJ1-2; clone size: .; V gene: TRBV4-1; D gene: .
CDR3 protein: CASSPRQGSGYTF; CDR3 DNA: TGTGCCAGCAGCCCAAGACAGGGGAGCGGCTACACCTTC; J gene: TRBJ1-2; clone size: .; V gene: TRBV12-3/TRBV12-4; D gene: TRBD1
CDR3 protein: CASSYNSLKGTDTQYF; CDR3 DNA: TGTGCCAGCAGTTACAACAGCCTCAAGGGCACAGATACGCAGTATTTT; J gene: TRBJ2-3; clone size: once; V gene: TRBV6-2/TRBV6-3; D gene: .
CDR3 protein: CASSLYRGPGYTF; CDR3 DNA: TGTGCCAGCAGCTTATACAGGGGGCCTGGCTACACCTTC; J gene: TRBJ1-2; clone size: .; V gene: TRBV7-2; D gene: TRBD1
CDR3 protein: CASSTQGARREQYF; CDR3 DNA: TGTGCCAGCAGCACCCAGGGGGCGCGGAGGGAGCAGTACTTC; J gene: TRBJ2-7; clone size: .; V gene: TRBV7-2; D gene: TRBD1
CDR3 protein: CASSQGPDRGTYEQYF; CDR3 DNA: TGTGCCAGCAGCCAAGGCCCGGACAGGGGCACCTACGAGCAGTACTTC; J gene: TRBJ2-7; clone size: once; V gene: TRBV14; D gene: TRBD1
CDR3 protein: CASSYPSGVAGTYTDTQYF; CDR3 DNA: TGTGCCAGCAGTTACCCCTCGGGAGTAGCGGGGACCTACACAGATACGCAGTATTTT; J gene: TRBJ2-3; clone size: .; V gene: TRBV6-2/TRBV6-3; D gene: TRBD2
CDR3 protein: CASSLDQGLEAFF; CDR3 DNA: TGTGCCAGCAGCTTAGACCAGGGGCTTGAAGCTTTCTTT; J gene: TRBJ1-1; clone size: .; V gene: TRBV7-8; D gene: .
CDR3 protein: CASSQLGQGSTEAFF; CDR3 DNA: TGTGCCAGCAGTCAACTGGGACAGGGGTCCACTGAAGCTTTCTTT; J gene: TRBJ1-1; clone size: .; V gene: TRBV6-6; D gene: TRBD1
CDR3 protein: CASSQVGENYGYTF; CDR3 DNA: TGCGCCAGCAGCCAAGTCGGGGAAAACTATGGCTACACCTTC; J gene: TRBJ1-2; clone size: .; V gene: TRBV4-1; D gene: .
CDR3 protein: CASSAGTSEQYF; CDR3 DNA: TGTGCCAGCAGCGCCGGGACTTCTGAGCAGTACTTC; J gene: TRBJ2-7; clone size: .; V gene: TRBV7-9; D gene: .
CDR3 protein: CASSDGNRQGGASYEQYF; CDR3 DNA: TGTGCCAGCAGTGATGGGAACCGACAGGGGGGGGCCTCCTACGAGCAGTACTTC; J gene: TRBJ2-7; clone size: .; V gene: TRBV2; D gene: TRBD1
CDR3 protein: CASSEGWAGGQETQYF; CDR3 DNA: TGTGCCAGCAGTGAAGGATGGGCGGGGGGTCAGGAGACCCAGTACTTC; J gene: TRBJ2-5; clone size: .; V gene: TRBV2; D gene: TRBD2
CDR3 protein: CASSYSSVPYEQYF; CDR3 DNA: TGTGCCAGCAGTTACTCGAGCGTTCCCTACGAGCAGTACTTC; J gene: TRBJ2-7; clone size: .; V gene: TRBV6-5; D gene: .
CDR3 protein: CASSPALTGEGGYTF; CDR3 DNA: TGTGCCAGCAGCCCCGCATTGACAGGGGAAGGGGGCTACACCTTC; J gene: TRBJ1-2; clone size: .; V gene: TRBV11-2; D gene: TRBD1
CDR3 protein: CATSRDGAPVLGELFF; CDR3 DNA: TGTGCCACCAGCAGAGATGGGGCCCCGGTCCTCGGGGAGCTGTTTTTT; J gene: TRBJ2-2; clone size: .; V gene: TRBV15; D gene: .
CDR3 protein: CASAGGWDTQYF; CDR3 DNA: TGTGCCAGCGCTGGAGGGTGGGATACGCAGTATTTT; J gene: TRBJ2-3; clone size: .; V gene: TRBV28; D gene: .
CDR3 protein: CASSQEQRGVSYEQYF; CDR3 DNA: TGTGCCAGCAGCCAAGAACAGCGGGGGGTCTCCTACGAGCAGTACTTC; J gene: TRBJ2-7; clone size: many; V gene: TRBV4-2; D gene: TRBD2
CDR3 protein: CASSIWGGSKDYGYTF; CDR3 DNA: TGTGCCAGCAGCATCTGGGGGGGCTCTAAGGACTATGGCTACACCTTC; J gene: TRBJ1-2; clone size: .; V gene: TRBV7-9; D gene: .
CDR3 protein: CASNPLAGAGTDTQYF; CDR3 DNA: TGTGCCAGCAACCCACTAGCGGGGGCCGGCACAGATACGCAGTATTTT; J gene: TRBJ2-3; clone size: .; V gene: TRBV6-2/TRBV6-3; D gene: TRBD2
CDR3 protein: CATSDFPLRGTGELFF; CDR3 DNA: TGTGCCACCAGTGATTTTCCTCTGCGCGGCACCGGGGAGCTGTTTTTT; J gene: TRBJ2-2; clone size: .; V gene: TRBV24-1; D gene: .
CDR3 protein: CASSRGAGPSYEQYF; CDR3 DNA: TGTGCCAGCAGCCGTGGGGCAGGGCCCAGCTACGAGCAGTACTTC; J gene: TRBJ2-7; clone size: .; V gene: TRBV9; D gene: .
CDR3 protein: CASSRLAGDSYEQYF; CDR3 DNA: TGTGCCAGCAGCCGACTAGCGGGGGACTCCTACGAGCAGTACTTC; J gene: TRBJ2-7; clone size: .; V gene: TRBV3-1/TRBV3-2; D gene: TRBD2
CDR3 protein: CASSVAGTGNTIYF; CDR3 DNA: TGTGCCAGCAGCGTAGCCGGGACTGGAAACACCATATATTTT; J gene: TRBJ1-3; clone size: .; V gene: TRBV9; D gene: .
CDR3 protein: CASSVWTSGGLDEQFF; CDR3 DNA: TGTGCCAGCAGCGTATGGACTAGCGGGGGTCTGGATGAGCAGTTCTTC; J gene: TRBJ2-1; clone size: .; V gene: TRBV9; D gene: TRBD2
CDR3 protein: CASSLNRVNYGYTF; CDR3 DNA: TGTGCCAGCAGCTTAAACAGGGTGAACTATGGCTACACCTTC; J gene: TRBJ1-2; clone size: .; V gene: TRBV5-6; D gene: .